The entry below gives a single T cell receptor (beta chain) sequence along with its context. Its antigen specificity is not known. This may stem from a read error, because a much larger clone lies one nucleotide away. These data are taken from a study of T cells in Graves' hyperthyroidism and ophthalmopathy (dated by TCRdb to the late 2010s). About the investigation overall: Peripheral blood samples were taken at initial diagnosis, before any treatment was given. TCR Vbeta CDR3 sequencing of 140 or so peripheral blood samples (under 45 ophthalmopathy, 75 to 80 hyperthyroidism and roughly 17 progressor patients) is reported in the paper. Thyroid tissue and blood T-cell repertoires from roughly 6 Graves' hyperthyroidism patients were also compared in the study. TCR V-J signatures able to tell the groups apart were searched for in a discovery cohort of more than 90 patients, of whom roughly 42 had Graves' ophthalmopathy and 55 to 60 had stable Graves' hyperthyroidism. For training and testing, the roughly 100 patients in the discovery cohort were randomly divided in a 7:3 ratio. Whether ophthalmopathy could be predicted prospectively was tested in an independent validation cohort made up of under 20 hyperthyroidism patients plus 17 patients who later progressed to ophthalmopathy. Once sampling was done, hyperthyroidism patients were given methimazole at a starting dose of 30 mg daily, whereas ophthalmopathy patients were given high-dose intravenous methylprednisolone. Beyond this particular receptor, the publication reports: No statistical method was used to set the sample size in advance, and investigators knew the group allocation. Blood samples also contained most of the expanded thyroid clonotypes (frequency above 0.001), which suggests that blood repertoires may reflect thyroid immune responses. In validation, progression to ophthalmopathy was predicted by the model with about 70% sensitivity and roughly 76% specificity, a median of around 6.5 months before onset. In cross-validation, a model built on a 13 V-J signature told ophthalmopathy apart from stable hyperthyroidism with 85% to 90% sensitivity and 81% to 82% specificity, and in testing the same model reached 80%/75%.

Taken from cysteine to phenylalanine, the CDR3 has 12 residues. Of the read, only the CDR3 DNA is kept; its 36 bases are in frame from base 1. The germline ends are 10 bases apart after V is trimmed by 9 bases and J by 5 bases. CDR1 and CDR2, per the germline V gene, are MNHNS and SASEGT. Stable Graves' hyperthyroidism was defined as the absence of progression to ophthalmopathy over 18 months of follow-up. Hyperthyroidism patients were newly diagnosed, with disease duration under 2 months, and aged 18 to 65 years. Any patient with an uncontrolled infection, another autoimmune disease, pregnancy or lactation was excluded. Diagnoses were established on the basis of clinical symptoms, serum thyroxine and TRAb, thyroid ultrasound, and orbital computed tomography. PBMCs were isolated from about 10 ml of fresh peripheral blood by Ficoll-Paque density gradient centrifugation. Total RNA was extracted using Trizol reagent, and RNA quality was assessed on an Agilent 2100 Bioanalyzer.

TCR beta CDR3 regions were amplified from RNA transcripts. The TCR CDR3 was subjected to a first round of RT-PCR using the HTBI primer set and the Qiagen OneStep RT-PCR kit. The libraries were constructed in a second round of multiplex PCR and then size-selected and purified. Sequencing of the libraries was done on an Illumina HiSeq2000 using paired-end 100 bp reads. On the study's bioinformatics: SOAPnuke was used to process the raw data, removing reads that contained adapters or uncalled bases, had a mean Phred below 15, or lacked an exact match to the constant primer or identifier. High-quality paired reads were merged with COPE v1.2.5, and unique nucleotide sequences were defined as clonotypes. MiTCR v1.1 was used to align clonotypes to the IMGT TRBV, TRBD and TRBJ reference segments. Only V-J combinations with frequency above 0.0001, covering about 99% of repertoires, were analysed. A TCS score was defined as the ratio between F50 (clonal expansion) and ExV (chaos), using BLOSUM62-based TCRdist between CDR3 peptides within each V-J. Welch's t-statistics and random forest reduced 500 to 650 V-J features to around 14, which were used in a naive Bayes classifier (R e1071). The raw public reads went through TCRdb reprocessing: fastp at Q25, MiXCR clone calling, in-frame beta chains kept. Rows with one shared CDR3 protein collapse into an entry with the most common genes and DNA. TCRdb assigned the V and J calls; the authors' analysis was not used. The sample table lists fewer than 550,000 distinct CDR3 sequences, roughly 14% of them with a count of one. The ten largest clones add up to 7.5% to 9% of the sample.

Sequencing used blood. The sequence links TRBV6-1 to TRBJ2-2, with the D call perhaps TRBD1 or TRBD2, as 5 bases match in each case. This receptor was taken from a young woman with Graves' hyperthyroidism. Read as DNA, the sequence is TGTGCCAGGAGGGGATTAACCGGGGAGCTGTTTTTT. This codes for CARRGLTGELFF.